Given below is one TCR beta chain in context. Only in-frame clones appear in the TCRdb table, and some are missing; sequencing was by immunoSEQ multiplex PCR. The sample holds 150,000 to 200,000 clones; approximately 91% are singletons and the top ten take just over 2%. The V and J ends lost 8 bases and 7 bases respectively, with 11 bases between them. The CDR3 is 11 amino acids. CDR1 is WSHSY and CDR2 is SAAADI in the germline V gene. The sample belongs to a study of control samples from healthy donors and cancer patients. The chain combines TRBV10-2 with TRBJ2-5; D is possibly TRBD2 (5 bases). This receptor was taken from a woman in her 40s in good health. The sample comprised blood. CDR3 bases: TGCGCCAGCGGGGAAACTAGGACCCAGTACTTC. As protein: CASGETRTQYF.